One and the same sample provided the 12 T cell receptor beta chains below, sequenced in a study of T cell responses to AZD1222 COVID-19 vaccine. Profiled with immunoSEQ multiplex PCR; TCRdb holds only in-frame clones, not every one. This table has 140,000 or so clones, 88% appearing once. The sample here was peripheral blood, taken 28 days after the second dose of the MenACWY control vaccine. Every receptor here comes from an adult who received the MenACWY meningococcal vaccine as a control.

V is TRBV19 and J is TRBJ1-4; 8 positions match TRBD1. The ends lost 10 bases at V and 5 bases at J; junction bases unmatched: 3. The CDR3 is made up of 12 amino acids. The V gene's germline CDR1 is LNHDA and CDR2 SQIVND (reference sequence). Here the CDR3 DNA reads TGTGCCACCCAGGGGGCAAATGAAAAACTGTTTTTT. Protein: CATQGANEKLFF.

The V call is TRBV7-2, the J call TRBJ2-7, with unresolved D. Germline V lookup: CDR1 SGHTA, CDR2 FQGNSA. The CDR3 is 14 amino acids. With 3 bases removed from V and 2 bases from J, the gap between germline ends came to 11 bases. CDR3 DNA: TGTGCCAGCAGCTTTGACTCTTCTGCCTACGAGCAGTACTTC. This codes for CASSFDSSAYEQYF.

V and J are TRBV29-1 and TRBJ2-7; no clear D. Trimming shortened V by 4 bases and J by 5 bases, and 15 bases separated the two germline ends. The germline V gene encodes CDR1 SQVTM and CDR2 ANQGSEA. There are 13 residues in the CDR3. CDR3: CSVGATLLDEQYF. DNA for the CDR3: TGCAGCGTTGGGGCCACCCTTTTGGACGAGCAGTACTTC.

This clone was counted once. The chain combines TRBV7-8 with TRBJ1-2, with 8 positions matching TRBD1. CDR1 is SGHVS and CDR2 is FQNEAQ in the germline V gene. This CDR3 is 14 amino acids long. Trimming at V came to 5 bases and at J to 8 bases, leaving 10 bases not matched to a gene. CDR3 sequence (DNA): TGTGCCAGCAGCAAGGACAGGGCCGGATCGGGCTACACCTTC. Its translation is CASSKDRAGSGYTF.

This rearrangement joins TRBV7-3 to TRBJ1-1, with D uncertain. Germline values: CDR1 SGHTA, CDR2 FQGTGA. The CDR3 has 17 amino acids. Trimming pared 5 bases from V and 0 bases from J, leaving 19 bases between. CDR3 protein: CASSREGWGSMNTEAFF. In nucleotides, the CDR3 is TGTGCCAGCAGCCGAGAAGGTTGGGGTTCCATGAACACTGAAGCTTTCTTT.

J is TRBJ1-5 and V is TRBV4-2, with TRBD1 identical over 10 bases. This CDR3 spans 16 amino acids. CDR1 is LGHNA, CDR2 YNFKEQ, per germline. Trimming took 4 bases from V and 9 from J; bases not matched to a gene: 12. CDR3 sequence (DNA): TGTGCCAGCAGCCCGAGAGGACAGGGGGTTTCATTGCCCCAGCATTTT. Its translation: CASSPRGQGVSLPQHF.

This clone turned up a few times. This rearrangement joins TRBV11-2 to TRBJ1-1, with 9 positions matching TRBD1. This CDR3 contains 13 residues. Germline trimming cut 9 bases from V and 7 bases from J; bases unmatched to any gene: 9. Germline V lookup: CDR1 SGHAT, CDR2 FQNNGV. DNA for the CDR3: TGTGCCAGTTTTGGCCCGGGACAGGGTGAAGCTTTCTTT. Protein: CASFGPGQGEAFF. Combining the CDR3 with reference TRBV11-2 and TRBJ1-1 gives the whole variable domain EAGVAQSPRYKIIEKRQSVAFWCNPISGHATLYWYQQILGQGPKLLIQFQNNGVVDDSQLPKDRFSAERLKGVDSTLKIQPAKLEDSAVYLCASFGPGQGEAFFGQGTRLTVV.

The chain is built from TRBV27 and TRBJ1-2; 10 bases are a match to TRBD1. CDR1 and CDR2 (germline): MNHEY, SMNVEV (reference sequence). The CDR3 runs 14 residues. V was clipped by 4 bases and J by 5 bases; unmatched bases: 4. The CDR3 DNA follows: TGTGCCAGCAGTTCCGGGACAGGGGTGTATGGCTACACCTTC. It yields the protein CASSSGTGVYGYTF.

This clone was counted a few times. CDR3 residues: CASSLEGVNTEAFF. CDR3 sequence (DNA): TGCGCCAGCAGCTTGGAAGGGGTGAACACTGAAGCTTTCTTT. The genes are TRBV5-1 and TRBJ1-1; a weak D match, TRBD1 (5 bases). V was pared by 0 bases and J by 0 bases, with 6 bases between. The CDR3 contains 14 residues. Per the germline V gene, CDR1 is SGHRS and CDR2 is YFSETQ.

The chain is built from TRBV3-1 (or the pseudogene TRBV3-2) and TRBJ1-1; D not resolved. The V gene's germline CDR1 is LGHDT and CDR2 YNNKEL (reference sequence). V was clipped by 5 bases and J by 6 bases, with 10 bases between them. The CDR3 covers 12 residues. CDR3 amino acids: CASSGQRAEAFF. The CDR3 DNA is TGTGCCAGCAGCGGGCAGAGGGCTGAAGCTTTCTTT.

This clone was counted a few times. The rearrangement links TRBV6-2 or TRBV6-3 to TRBJ1-2, with 11 bases identical to TRBD1. CDR3 size: 14 residues. The V gene's germline CDR1 is MNHEY and CDR2 SVGEGT. Trimming removed 5 bases from V and 7 bases from J; junction bases left unmatched: 6. CDR3 bases: TGTGCCAGCAGTCGGACAGGGGGCGTATTTGGCTACACCTTC. This translates into CASSRTGGVFGYTF.

The gene calls are TRBV11-3 and TRBJ1-2; D ambiguous. Trimming shortened V by 2 bases and J by 0 bases, and 4 bases separated the two germline ends. The CDR3 totals 13 residues. Per the germline V gene, CDR1 is SGHNT and CDR2 is YENEEA. The CDR3, as DNA: TGTGCCAGCAGCTTAACAGCTAACTATGGCTACACCTTC. Its protein is CASSLTANYGYTF. Looking up the rest from reference TRBV11-3 and TRBJ1-2 gives the full variable domain: EAGVVQSPRYKIIEKKQPVAFWCNPISGHNTLYWYLQNLGQGPELLIRYENEEAVDDSQLPKDRFSAERLKGVDSTLKIQPAELGDSAVYLCASSLTANYGYTFGSGTRLTVV.